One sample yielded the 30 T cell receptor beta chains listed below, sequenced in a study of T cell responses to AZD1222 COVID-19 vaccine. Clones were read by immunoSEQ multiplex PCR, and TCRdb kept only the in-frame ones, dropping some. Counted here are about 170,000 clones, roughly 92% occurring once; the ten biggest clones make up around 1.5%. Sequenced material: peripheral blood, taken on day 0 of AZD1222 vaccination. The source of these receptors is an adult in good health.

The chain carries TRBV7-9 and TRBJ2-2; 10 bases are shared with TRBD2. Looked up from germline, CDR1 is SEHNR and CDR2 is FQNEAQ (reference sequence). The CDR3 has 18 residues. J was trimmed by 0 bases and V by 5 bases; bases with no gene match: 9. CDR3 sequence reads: CASSPGTSGESNTGELFF. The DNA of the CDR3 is TGTGCCAGCAGCCCAGGTACTAGCGGGGAGTCGAACACCGGGGAGCTGTTTTTT.

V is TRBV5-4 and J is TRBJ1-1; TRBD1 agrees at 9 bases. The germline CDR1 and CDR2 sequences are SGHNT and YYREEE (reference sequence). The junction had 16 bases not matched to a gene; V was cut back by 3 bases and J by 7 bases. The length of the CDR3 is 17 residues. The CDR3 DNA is TGTGCCAGCAGCTCCTTGGACAGGGGACCCCGGAGAGATGAAGCTTTCTTT. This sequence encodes CASSSLDRGPRRDEAFF.

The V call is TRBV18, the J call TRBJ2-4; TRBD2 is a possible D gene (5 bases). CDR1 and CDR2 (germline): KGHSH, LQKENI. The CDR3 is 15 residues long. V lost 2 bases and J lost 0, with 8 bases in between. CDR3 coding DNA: TGTGCCAGCTCACCAGCGGGTCAAGCCAAAAACATTCAGTACTTC. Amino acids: CASSPAGQAKNIQYF.

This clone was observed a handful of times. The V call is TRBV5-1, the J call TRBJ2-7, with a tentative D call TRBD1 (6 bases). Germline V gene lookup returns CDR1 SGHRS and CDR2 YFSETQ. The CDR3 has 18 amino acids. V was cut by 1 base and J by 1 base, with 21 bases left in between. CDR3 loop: CASSLRAGTLLKSYEQYF. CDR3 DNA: TGCGCCAGCAGCTTGAGGGCAGGGACACTCTTAAAATCCTACGAGCAGTACTTC.

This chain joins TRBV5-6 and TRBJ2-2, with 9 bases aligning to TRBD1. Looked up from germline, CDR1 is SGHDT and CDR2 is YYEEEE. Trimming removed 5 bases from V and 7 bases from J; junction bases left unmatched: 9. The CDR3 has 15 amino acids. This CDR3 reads CASSSGTGYSGELFF. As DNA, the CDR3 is TGTGCCAGCAGTTCCGGGACAGGGTATAGCGGGGAGCTGTTTTTT.

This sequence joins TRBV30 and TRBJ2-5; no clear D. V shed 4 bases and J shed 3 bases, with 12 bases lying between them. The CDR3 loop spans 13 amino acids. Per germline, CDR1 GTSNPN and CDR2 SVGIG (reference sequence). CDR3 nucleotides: TGTGCCTGGACGTTTAGAGCTAAAGAGACCCAGTACTTC. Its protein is CAWTFRAKETQYF.

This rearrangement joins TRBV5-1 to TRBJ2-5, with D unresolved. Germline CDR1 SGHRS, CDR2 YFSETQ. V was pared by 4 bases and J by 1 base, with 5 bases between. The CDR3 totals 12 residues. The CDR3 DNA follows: TGCGCCAGCAGCCCCAGCCAAGAGACCCAGTACTTC. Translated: CASSPSQETQYF.

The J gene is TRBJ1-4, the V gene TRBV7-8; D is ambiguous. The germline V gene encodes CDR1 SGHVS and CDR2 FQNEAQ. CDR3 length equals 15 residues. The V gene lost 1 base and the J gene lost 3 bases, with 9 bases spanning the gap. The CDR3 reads CASSLVPGSNEKLFF. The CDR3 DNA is TGTGCCAGCAGCTTAGTCCCGGGGTCTAATGAAAAACTGTTTTTT.

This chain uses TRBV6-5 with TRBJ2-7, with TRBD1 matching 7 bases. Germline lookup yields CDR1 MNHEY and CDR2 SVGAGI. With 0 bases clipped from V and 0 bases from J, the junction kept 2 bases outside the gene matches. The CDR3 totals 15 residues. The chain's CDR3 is CASSYSAGGSYEQYF. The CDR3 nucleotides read TGTGCCAGCAGTTACTCGGCAGGGGGCTCCTACGAGCAGTACTTC.

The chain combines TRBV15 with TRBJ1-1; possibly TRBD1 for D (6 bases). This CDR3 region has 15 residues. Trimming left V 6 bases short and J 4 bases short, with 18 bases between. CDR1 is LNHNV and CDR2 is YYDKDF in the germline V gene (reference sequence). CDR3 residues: CATRAGRGLGTEAFF. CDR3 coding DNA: TGTGCCACCAGGGCGGGAAGGGGGTTAGGCACTGAAGCTTTCTTT.

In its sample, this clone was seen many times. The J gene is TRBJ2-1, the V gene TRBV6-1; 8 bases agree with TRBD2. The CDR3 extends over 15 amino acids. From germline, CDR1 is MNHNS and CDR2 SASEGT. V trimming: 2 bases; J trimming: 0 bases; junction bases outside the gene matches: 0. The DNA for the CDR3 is TGTGCCAGCAGTGAACTAGCGGGCTCCTACAATGAGCAGTTCTTC. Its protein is CASSELAGSYNEQFF.

The CDR3 sequence is CASSHDRNTEAFF. DNA of the CDR3: TGTGCCAGCTCTCACGACAGGAACACTGAAGCTTTCTTT. V and J are TRBV18 and TRBJ1-1, with D perhaps TRBD1 (5 bases). V shed 6 bases and J shed 1 base, with 9 bases lying between them. The CDR3 has 13 residues. Per germline, CDR1 KGHSH and CDR2 LQKENI.

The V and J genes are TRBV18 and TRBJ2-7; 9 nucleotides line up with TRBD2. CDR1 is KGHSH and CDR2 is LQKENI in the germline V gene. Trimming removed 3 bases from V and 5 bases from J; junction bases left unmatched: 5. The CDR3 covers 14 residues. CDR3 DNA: TGTGCCAGCTCACCCTCTAGCGGGGCCGACGAGCAGTACTTC. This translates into CASSPSSGADEQYF.

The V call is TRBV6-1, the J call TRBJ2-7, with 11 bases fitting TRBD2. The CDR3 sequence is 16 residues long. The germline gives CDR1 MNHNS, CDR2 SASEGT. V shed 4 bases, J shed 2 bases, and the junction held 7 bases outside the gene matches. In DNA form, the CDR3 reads TGTGCCAGCAGTGGTCTAGCGGGGGGAACACCCTACGAGCAGTACTTC. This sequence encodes CASSGLAGGTPYEQYF.

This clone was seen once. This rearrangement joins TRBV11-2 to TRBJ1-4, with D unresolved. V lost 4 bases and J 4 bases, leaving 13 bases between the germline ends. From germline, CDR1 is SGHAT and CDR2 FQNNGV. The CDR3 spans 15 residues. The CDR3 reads CASSSPEWVNEKLFF. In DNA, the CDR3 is TGTGCCAGCAGCTCTCCCGAATGGGTTAATGAAAAACTGTTTTTT.

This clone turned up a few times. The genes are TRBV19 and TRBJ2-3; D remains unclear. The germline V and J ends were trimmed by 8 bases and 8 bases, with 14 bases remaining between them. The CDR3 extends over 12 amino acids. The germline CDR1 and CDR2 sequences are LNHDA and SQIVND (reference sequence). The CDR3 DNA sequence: TGTGCCAGTCTAGGGTTGGAAGGTACGCAGTATTTT. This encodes CASLGLEGTQYF. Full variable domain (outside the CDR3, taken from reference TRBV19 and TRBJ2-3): DGGITQSPKYLFRKEGQNVTLSCEQNLNHDAMYWYRQDPGQGLRLIYYSQIVNDFQKGDIAEGYSVSREKKESFPLTVTSAQKNPTAFYLCASLGLEGTQYFGPGTRLTVL.

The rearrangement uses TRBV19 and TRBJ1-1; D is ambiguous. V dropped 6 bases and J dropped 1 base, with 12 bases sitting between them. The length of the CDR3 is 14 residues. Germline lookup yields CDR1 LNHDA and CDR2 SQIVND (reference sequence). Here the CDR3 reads CASSAWAWNTEAFF. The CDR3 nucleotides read TGTGCCAGTAGCGCATGGGCGTGGAACACTGAAGCTTTCTTT.

In DNA form, the CDR3 reads TGTGCCAGCTCACCGGGGAGCTTTGCAACTAATGAAAAACTGTTTTTT. This sequence encodes CASSPGSFATNEKLFF. The rearrangement uses TRBV18 and TRBJ1-4; D uncertain. Between the trimmed V and J ends, which lost 3 bases and 0 bases, there was a span of 11 bases. Germline V CDR1 and CDR2: KGHSH, LQKENI. This CDR3 is 16 amino acids long.

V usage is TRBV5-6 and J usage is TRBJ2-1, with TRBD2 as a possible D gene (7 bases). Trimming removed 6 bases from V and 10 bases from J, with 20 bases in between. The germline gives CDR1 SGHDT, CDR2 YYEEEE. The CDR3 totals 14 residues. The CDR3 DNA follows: TGTGCCAGCACCCCATTCGGGGGGCGAGTAGAGCAGTTCTTC. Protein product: CASTPFGGRVEQFF.

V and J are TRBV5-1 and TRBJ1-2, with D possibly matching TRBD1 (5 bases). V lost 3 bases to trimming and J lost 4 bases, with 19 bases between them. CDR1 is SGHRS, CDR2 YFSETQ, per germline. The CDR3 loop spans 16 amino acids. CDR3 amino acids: CASSWTGTSGGYGYTF. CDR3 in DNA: TGCGCCAGCAGCTGGACCGGGACCAGCGGCGGCTATGGCTACACCTTC.

CDR3 coding DNA: TGTGCCAGCAGCTCACTTGGCCCGGAGCAGTTCTTC. It specifies CASSSLGPEQFF. The chain combines TRBV9 with TRBJ2-1; D uncertain. V gave up 4 bases and J gave up 10 bases, with 12 bases separating them. Germline CDR1 is SGDLS and CDR2 is YYNGEE. The CDR3 covers 12 residues.

In nucleotides, the CDR3 is TGTGCCAGCAGCTTAAGACAGGCCCGCTCGAATGGCTACACCTTC. Translating it yields CASSLRQARSNGYTF. The chain links TRBV5-6 to TRBJ1-2; D is possibly TRBD1 (6 bases). Germline lookup yields CDR1 SGHDT and CDR2 YYEEEE. CDR3 length equals 15 residues. Trimming took 2 bases from V and 6 from J, leaving 17 bases between them.

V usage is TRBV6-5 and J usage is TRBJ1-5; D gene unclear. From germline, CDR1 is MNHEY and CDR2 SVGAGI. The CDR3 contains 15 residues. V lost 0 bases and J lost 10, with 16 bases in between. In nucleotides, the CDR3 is TGTGCCAGCAGTTACTCAGACCCGAAATTTGCCCCCCAGCATTTT. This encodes CASSYSDPKFAPQHF.

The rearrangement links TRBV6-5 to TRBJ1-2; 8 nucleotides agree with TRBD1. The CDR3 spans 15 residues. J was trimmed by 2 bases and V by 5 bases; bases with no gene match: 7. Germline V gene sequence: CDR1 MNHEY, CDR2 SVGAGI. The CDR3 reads CASSTHRGFNYGYTF. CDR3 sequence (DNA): TGTGCCAGCAGTACCCACAGGGGGTTCAACTATGGCTACACCTTC.

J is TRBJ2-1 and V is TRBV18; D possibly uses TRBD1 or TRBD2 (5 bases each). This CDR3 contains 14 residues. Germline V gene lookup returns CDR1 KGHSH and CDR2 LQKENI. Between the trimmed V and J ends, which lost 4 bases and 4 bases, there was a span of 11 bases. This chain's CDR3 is CASSLRDGYNEQFF. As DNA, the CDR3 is TGTGCCAGCTCACTCCGGGACGGGTACAATGAGCAGTTCTTC. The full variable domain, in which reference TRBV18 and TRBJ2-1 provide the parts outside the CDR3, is NAGVMQNPRHLVRRRGQEARLRCSPMKGHSHVYWYRQLPEEGLKFMVYLQKENIIDESGMPKERFSAEFPKEGPSILRIQQVVRGDSAAYFCASSLRDGYNEQFFGPGTRLTVL.

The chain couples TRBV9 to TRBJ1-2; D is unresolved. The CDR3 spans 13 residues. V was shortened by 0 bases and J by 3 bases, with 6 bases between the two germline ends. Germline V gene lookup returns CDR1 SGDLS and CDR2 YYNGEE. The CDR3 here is CASSVGGYYGYTF. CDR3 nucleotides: TGTGCCAGCAGCGTAGGAGGGTACTATGGCTACACCTTC.

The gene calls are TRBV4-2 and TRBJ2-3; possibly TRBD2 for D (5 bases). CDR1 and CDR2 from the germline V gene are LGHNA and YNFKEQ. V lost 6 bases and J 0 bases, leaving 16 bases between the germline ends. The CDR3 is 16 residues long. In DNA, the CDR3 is TGTGCCAGCAGTCAACGTAGCGTGACTAGCACAGATACGCAGTATTTT. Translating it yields CASSQRSVTSTDTQYF.

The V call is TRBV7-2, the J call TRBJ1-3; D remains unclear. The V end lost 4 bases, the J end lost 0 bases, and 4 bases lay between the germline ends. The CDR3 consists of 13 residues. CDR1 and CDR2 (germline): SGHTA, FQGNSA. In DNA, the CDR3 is TGTGCCAGCAGCTCCCGCTCTGGAAACACCATATATTTT. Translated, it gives CASSSRSGNTIYF.

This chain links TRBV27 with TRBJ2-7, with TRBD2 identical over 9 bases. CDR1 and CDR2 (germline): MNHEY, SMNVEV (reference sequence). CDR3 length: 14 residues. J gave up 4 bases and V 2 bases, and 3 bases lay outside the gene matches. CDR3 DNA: TGTGCCAGCAGTTTAGGTAGCGGGGGTTACGAGCAGTACTTC. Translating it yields CASSLGSGGYEQYF.

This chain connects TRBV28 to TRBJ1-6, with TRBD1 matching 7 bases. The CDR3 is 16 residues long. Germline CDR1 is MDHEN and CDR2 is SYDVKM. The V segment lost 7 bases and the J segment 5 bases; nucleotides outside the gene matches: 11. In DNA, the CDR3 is TGTGCCAGCACCATAAGGGGACAGCCTAATAATTCACCCCTCCACTTT. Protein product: CASTIRGQPNNSPLHF.